The 21 T cell receptor beta chains reported below all come from one sample, sequenced in a study of blood T cell repertoires in COVID-19. Sequencing used immunoSEQ multiplex PCR; TCRdb keeps in-frame clones, though not all of them. The data contain 150,000 to 200,000 clones, approximately 87% of them singletons. Sequences were obtained from peripheral blood. The receptors here all came from a man between 18 and 35 years old with active or convalescent COVID-19.

The V call is TRBV5-4, the J call TRBJ1-3, with 8 bases that match TRBD1. The CDR3 length is 16 residues. Germline-derived CDR1 and CDR2 are SGHNT and YYREEE (reference sequence). V lost 0 bases to trimming and J lost 0 bases; unmatched junction nucleotides: 2. Here the CDR3 DNA reads TGTGCCAGCAGCTTGGGAGGGACAGGCTCTGGAAACACCATATATTTT. Its translation: CASSLGGTGSGNTIYF.

This sequence joins TRBV3-1 (or the pseudogene TRBV3-2) and TRBJ2-7; TRBD1 might be the D (6 bases). V lost 0 bases and J 5 bases, leaving 20 bases between the germline ends. The germline V gene has CDR1 LGHDT and CDR2 YNNKEL (reference sequence). The CDR3 covers 17 residues. The CDR3: CASSQDLWQGKVDEQYF. CDR3 in DNA: TGTGCCAGCAGCCAAGATCTGTGGCAGGGGAAGGTTGACGAGCAGTACTTC.

CDR3 residues: CASRFQGMGNEQFF. CDR3 in DNA: TGTGCCAGCAGATTCCAGGGTATGGGCAATGAGCAGTTCTTC. The chain combines TRBV7-2 with TRBJ2-1; D possibly corresponds to TRBD1 (5 bases). Germline CDR1 reads SGHTA; CDR2 reads FQGNSA. The CDR3 extends over 14 amino acids. Trimming shortened V by 6 bases and J by 6 bases, and 15 bases separated the two germline ends. The whole variable domain, filled in from reference TRBV7-2 and TRBJ2-1, reads GAGVSQSPSNKVTEKGKDVELRCDPISGHTALYWYRQSLGQGLEFLIYFQGNSAPDKSGLPSDRFSAERTGGSVSTLTIQRTQQEDSAVYLCASRFQGMGNEQFFGPGTRLTVL.

The V gene is TRBV15, the J gene TRBJ1-5; D perhaps matches TRBD1 (6 bases). V was clipped by 4 bases and J by 1 base, with 14 bases between them. The CDR3 has 16 amino acids. CDR1 and CDR2 from the germline V gene are LNHNV and YYDKDF (reference sequence). Here the CDR3 reads CATSKGGGGSNQPQHF. The CDR3 DNA is TGTGCCACCAGCAAGGGTGGGGGGGGCAGCAATCAGCCCCAGCATTTT.

This chain uses TRBV29-1 with TRBJ1-1; no firm D call. Trimming left V 1 base short and J 6 bases short, with 3 bases between. The length of the CDR3 is 10 residues. Per the germline V gene, CDR1 is SQVTM and CDR2 is ANQGSEA. The CDR3 here is CSVEASEAFF. The CDR3 nucleotides are TGCAGCGTTGAAGCCTCTGAAGCTTTCTTT.

The rearrangement joins TRBV19 to TRBJ1-5; D is possibly TRBD1 (5 bases). Germline V gene lookup returns CDR1 LNHDA and CDR2 SQIVND (reference sequence). CDR3 length: 12 amino acids. V gave up 5 bases and J gave up 12 bases, with 14 bases separating them. CDR3 coding DNA: TGTGCCAGTAGTGACACCAGGGAGGGCCAGCATTTT. It codes for CASSDTREGQHF.

This clone was picked up one time. The J gene is TRBJ1-3, the V gene TRBV7-2; tentatively, D is TRBD1 (6 bases). Germline V CDR1 and CDR2: SGHTA, FQGNSA. The CDR3 runs to 14 residues. The V end was cut by 2 bases, the J end by 2 bases, with 7 bases between. CDR3 nucleotides: TGTGCCAGCAGCTTATACAGGGCTGGAAACACCATATATTTT. Its translation is CASSLYRAGNTIYF.

A single count supports this clone. The J gene is TRBJ2-3, the V gene TRBV27; D may be TRBD2 (5 bases). In germline, CDR1 is MNHEY, CDR2 SMNVEV (reference sequence). This CDR3 contains 17 residues. Trimming removed 3 bases from V and 1 base from J, with 17 bases in between. This chain's CDR3 is CASSFRALALGTDTQYF. The DNA of the CDR3 is TGTGCCAGCAGTTTTAGGGCGCTAGCCCTCGGCACAGATACGCAGTATTTT.

With regard to this clone: This may be a read error, as it is one base from a much larger clone. The chain combines TRBV12-3 or TRBV12-4 with TRBJ2-3; TRBD2 agrees at 10 bases. CDR3 size: 13 residues. The V segment lost 8 bases and the J segment 1 base; nucleotides outside the gene matches: 0. The CDR3 DNA is TGTGCCAGCGGGACTAGCGGCACAGATACGCAGTATTTT. This codes for CASGTSGTDTQYF.

There are a few counts of this clone. The rearrangement uses TRBV24-1 and TRBJ1-2; unclear D gene. The CDR3 is 12 residues long. The germline gives CDR1 KGHDR, CDR2 SFDVKD. V lost 9 bases and J lost 4, with 11 bases in between. Here the CDR3 reads CATQAVGYGYTF. The CDR3 coding sequence is TGTGCCACCCAGGCTGTGGGCTATGGCTACACCTTC.

The chain employs TRBV5-6 and TRBJ2-5; D possibly corresponds to TRBD1 (7 bases). Germline V gene lookup returns CDR1 SGHDT and CDR2 YYEEEE. The CDR3 runs to 14 residues. V was cut by 4 bases and J by 7 bases, with 17 bases left in between. CDR3 amino acids: CASSPRGDVGTQYF. CDR3 coding DNA: TGTGCCAGCAGCCCCAGGGGGGATGTAGGGACCCAGTACTTC. Filled out from reference TRBV5-6 and TRBJ2-5, the complete variable domain reads DAGVTQSPTHLIKTRGQQVTLRCSPKSGHDTVSWYQQALGQGPQFIFQYYEEEERQRGNFPDRFSGHQFPNYSSELNVNALLLGDSALYLCASSPRGDVGTQYFGPGTRLLVL.

The chain has TRBV24-1 and TRBJ2-1, with 8 bases that match TRBD2. The germline V gene has CDR1 KGHDR and CDR2 SFDVKD. V was clipped by 8 bases and J by 5 bases; unmatched bases: 7. This CDR3 region has 14 residues. The CDR3: CATMGLAGHNEQFF. CDR3 nucleotides: TGTGCCACCATGGGGCTAGCGGGCCACAATGAGCAGTTCTTC.

The V gene is TRBV27, the J gene TRBJ1-1; possibly TRBD1 for D (5 bases). The germline gives CDR1 MNHEY, CDR2 SMNVEV (reference sequence). This CDR3 region has 14 residues. The ends were cut back, 2 bases at V and 3 bases at J, with 10 bases in the middle. The DNA for the CDR3 is TGTGCCAGCAGTTTACCAGGGTCGGACACTGAAGCTTTCTTT. Protein sequence: CASSLPGSDTEAFF.

The CDR3 DNA reads as TGTGCCAGCAGCGTCGAGAAAGGAAACACCATATATTTT. As protein: CASSVEKGNTIYF. The chain employs TRBV28 and TRBJ1-3, with D hard to call. V gave up 6 bases and J gave up 4 bases, with 10 bases separating them. The CDR3 consists of 13 residues. Germline V lookup: CDR1 MDHEN, CDR2 SYDVKM.

This clone is a singleton in its sample. This chain uses TRBV28 with TRBJ1-5; D gene uncertain. The CDR3 length is 13 residues. Deletions cut 3 bases from V and 3 bases from J, with 6 bases between. Germline values: CDR1 MDHEN, CDR2 SYDVKM. Here the CDR3 DNA reads TGTGCCAGCAGTTTCGGTGCCAATCAGCCCCAGCATTTT. Protein product: CASSFGANQPQHF.

This clone has only one observation. V usage is TRBV5-1 and J usage is TRBJ1-6; D is unresolved. V was trimmed by 4 bases and J by 12 bases, leaving 20 bases between them. Germline CDR1 is SGHRS and CDR2 is YFSETQ. The CDR3 loop spans 15 amino acids. CDR3 DNA sequence: TGCGCCAGCAGCCTGGCAGACGGAGCGATCGGACCCCTCCACTTT. As protein: CASSLADGAIGPLHF.

The rearrangement uses TRBV25-1 and TRBJ1-1, with 7 bases identical to TRBD1. After removal of 3 bases from V and 4 bases from J, the junction contained 2 bases not matched to a gene. Germline CDR1 and CDR2: MGHDK and SYGVNS. There are 13 residues in the CDR3. In DNA, the CDR3 is TGTGCCAGCAGTGACAGGGGGACCACTGAAGCTTTCTTT. Its translation: CASSDRGTTEAFF. The entire variable domain, with the rest obtained from reference TRBV25-1 and TRBJ1-1, is as follows: EADIYQTPRYLVIGTGKKITLECSQTMGHDKMYWYQQDPGMELHLIHYSYGVNSTEKGDLSSESTVSRIRTEHFPLTLESARPSHTSQYLCASSDRGTTEAFFGQGTRLTVV.

This rearrangement joins TRBV5-1 to TRBJ1-1, with 8 bases that match TRBD1. The germline V gene has CDR1 SGHRS and CDR2 YFSETQ. Germline trimming cut 6 bases from V and 2 bases from J; bases unmatched to any gene: 6. CDR3 length: 14 amino acids. CDR3 in DNA: TGCGCCAGCAACATTGGACAGGGTAACACTGAAGCTTTCTTT. Protein product: CASNIGQGNTEAFF. The whole variable domain, remainder taken from reference TRBV5-1 and TRBJ1-1, is KAGVTQTPRYLIKTRGQQVTLSCSPISGHRSVSWYQQTPGQGLQFLFEYFSETQRNKGNFPGRFSGRQFSNSRSEMNVSTLELGDSALYLCASNIGQGNTEAFFGQGTRLTVV.

The CDR3 loop is CASSVGQGYQPQHF. CDR3 bases: TGTGCCAGCAGCGTTGGACAGGGATATCAGCCCCAGCATTTT. The rearrangement links TRBV9 to TRBJ1-5; 8 bases match TRBD1. The CDR3 extends over 14 amino acids. The V segment lost 2 bases and the J segment 5 bases; nucleotides outside the gene matches: 3. CDR1 SGDLS and CDR2 YYNGEE come from the germline V gene.

The V gene is TRBV6-5, the J gene TRBJ2-1, with 11 bases that match TRBD1. J gave up 6 bases and V 7 bases, and 8 bases lay outside the gene matches. Germline V gene lookup returns CDR1 MNHEY and CDR2 SVGAGI. This CDR3 region has 15 residues. The CDR3 coding sequence is TGTGCCAGCAAAAATCCCGGGACAGGGGGCAATGAGCAGTTCTTC. Protein product: CASKNPGTGGNEQFF.

The chain couples TRBV2 to TRBJ2-1; D possibly corresponds to TRBD1 (6 bases). The CDR3 has 13 residues. With 8 bases removed from V and 10 bases from J, the gap between germline ends came to 18 bases. Per germline, CDR1 SNHLY and CDR2 FYNNEI. The CDR3 sequence: CASGPAQGREQFF. CDR3 coding DNA: TGTGCCAGCGGACCAGCACAGGGTCGAGAGCAGTTCTTC.